The sequence of this T cell receptor (beta chain) was determined in a study of shared T cell receptors in the human thymus. Germline CDR1 reads SGHVS; CDR2 reads FQNEAQ. The CDR3 extends over 15 amino acids. V was pared by 5 bases and J by 5 bases, with 9 bases of the junction left unmatched. Produced via immunoSEQ multiplex PCR; TCRdb's table is partial and in-frame only. The sample lists 500,000 to 750,000 clones, 88% occurring once. The same data also went into a second study, on human thymus T cells.

The sequenced sample consisted of thymocytes. V is TRBV7-8 and J is TRBJ2-5; 9 bases are a match to TRBD2. The receptor's source is a boy younger than two with a congenital heart defect. The CDR3 protein is CASSTRAGGEETQYF. The CDR3, as DNA: TGTGCCAGCAGCACACGGGCGGGGGGGGAGGAGACCCAGTACTTC.